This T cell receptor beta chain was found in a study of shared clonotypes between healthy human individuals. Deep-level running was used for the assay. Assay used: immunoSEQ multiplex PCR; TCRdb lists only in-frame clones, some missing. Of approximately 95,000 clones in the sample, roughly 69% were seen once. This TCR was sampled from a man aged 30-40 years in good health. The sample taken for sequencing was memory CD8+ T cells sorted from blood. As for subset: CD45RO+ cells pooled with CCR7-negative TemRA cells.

For the CDR3, the DNA is TGCAGCGTTGATGGACTAGCCCACCCCTTCTCCTACAATGAGCAGTTCTTC. It translates to CSVDGLAHPFSYNEQFF. The chain recombines TRBV29-1 with TRBJ2-1, with 8 positions matching TRBD2. The CDR3 consists of 17 residues. Germline V gives CDR1 SQVTM, CDR2 ANQGSEA. V lost 3 bases and J lost 0; bases outside the gene matches: 10.